The rows below give T cell receptor beta chains drawn from one sample of a study of cytomegalovirus exposure and HLA in healthy donors. Data came from immunoSEQ multiplex PCR; TCRdb stores just in-frame clones and leaves some out. The table includes some 150,000 clones, 94% detected once. Sequencing was done on a sample of PBMCs. Receptor source: a man between 18 and 29 years old in good health and CMV-seropositive. Both conserved end residues are part of each CDR3. A D gene is named only where the DNA matches it firmly. For some rows the clone size is stated as once, few or many, or as a class when expanded; others skip it.

v_call: TRBV10-3
clone_size: .
d_call: TRBD1
j_call: TRBJ1-2
cdr3_nt: TGTGCCATCAGTGATTGGGAGGAAGCGGACAGGGGGCGAAGAGGCTATGGCTACACCTTC
cdr3_aa: CAISDWEEADRGRRGYGYTF

v_call: TRBV6-1
clone_size: .
d_call: TRBD1
j_call: TRBJ2-5
cdr3_nt: TGTGCCAGCAGTGAAGGGACAGGCGGACAAGAGACCCAGTACTTC
cdr3_aa: CASSEGTGGQETQYF

v_call: TRBV4-1
clone_size: once
d_call: .
j_call: TRBJ1-1
cdr3_nt: TGCGCCAGCAGCCTCCGTTATCTCACAGAAGATAACACTGAAGCTTTCTTT
cdr3_aa: CASSLRYLTEDNTEAFF

v_call: TRBV27
clone_size: .
d_call: TRBD2
j_call: TRBJ2-7
cdr3_nt: TGTGCCAGCCACCCCACACTAGCGGTGAGGGACGAGCAGTACTTC
cdr3_aa: CASHPTLAVRDEQYF

v_call: TRBV9
clone_size: .
d_call: .
j_call: TRBJ2-1
cdr3_nt: TGTGCCAGCAGCGTAACTAGATGGGATGAGCAGTTCTTC
cdr3_aa: CASSVTRWDEQFF

v_call: TRBV7-9
clone_size: .
d_call: TRBD1
j_call: TRBJ2-7
cdr3_nt: TGTGCCAGCAGCCAGAGGACAGGGGCCTACGAGCAGTACTTC
cdr3_aa: CASSQRTGAYEQYF

v_call: TRBV6-1
clone_size: .
d_call: .
j_call: TRBJ1-1
cdr3_nt: TGTGCCAGCAGTCCAGGGAAGTGGAACACTGAAGCTTTCTTT
cdr3_aa: CASSPGKWNTEAFF

v_call: TRBV10-2
clone_size: .
d_call: .
j_call: TRBJ2-1
cdr3_nt: TGCGCCACCCGGTGGGGCGGGGCCTACAATGAGCAGTTCTTC
cdr3_aa: CATRWGGAYNEQFF

v_call: TRBV5-1
clone_size: .
d_call: .
j_call: TRBJ2-7
cdr3_nt: TGCGCCAGCAGCTTCCGACAGGCCTCCTCCTACGAGCAGTACTTC
cdr3_aa: CASSFRQASSYEQYF

v_call: TRBV19
clone_size: .
d_call: TRBD2
j_call: TRBJ2-3
cdr3_nt: TGTGCCAGTAGACCGGGACTAGCGACCACAGATACGCAGTATTTT
cdr3_aa: CASRPGLATTDTQYF

v_call: TRBV27
clone_size: .
d_call: .
j_call: TRBJ2-7
cdr3_nt: TGTGCCAGCAGTTTTTACCGAGACTCCTACGAGCAGTACTTC
cdr3_aa: CASSFYRDSYEQYF

v_call: TRBV28
clone_size: .
d_call: .
j_call: TRBJ2-7
cdr3_nt: TGTGCCAGCAGCCTAGGAGACAGAACCTACGAGCAGTACTTC
cdr3_aa: CASSLGDRTYEQYF

v_call: TRBV27
clone_size: .
d_call: TRBD1
j_call: TRBJ1-4
cdr3_nt: TGTGCCAGCAGTCCCCTGACAGGGGGCGGGATAGGCGAAAAACTGTTTTTT
cdr3_aa: CASSPLTGGGIGEKLFF

v_call: TRBV7-6
clone_size: .
d_call: .
j_call: TRBJ2-2
cdr3_nt: TGTGCCAGCAGCCCTAGAATTAGCGGCCGAGGGTCCGGGGAGCTGTTTTTT
cdr3_aa: CASSPRISGRGSGELFF

v_call: TRBV2
clone_size: .
d_call: .
j_call: TRBJ2-6
cdr3_nt: TGTGCCAGCAGTGAAGGAGTTTCCCCCGCAGGTCCAAGCTCTGGGGCCAACGTCCTGACTTTC
cdr3_aa: CASSEGVSPAGPSSGANVLTF

v_call: TRBV27
clone_size: .
d_call: .
j_call: TRBJ2-7
cdr3_nt: TGTGCCAGCAGTTACAGGGCCCACTACGAGCAGTACTTC
cdr3_aa: CASSYRAHYEQYF

v_call: TRBV2
clone_size: once
d_call: .
j_call: TRBJ1-3
cdr3_nt: TGTGCCAGCAGCGCAGGGACATTCTACTCTGGAAACACCATATATTTT
cdr3_aa: CASSAGTFYSGNTIYF

v_call: TRBV19
clone_size: .
d_call: TRBD1
j_call: TRBJ1-1
cdr3_nt: TGTGCCAGTAGTCCTACCGGGACAGGGGAAGTTCATGACACTGAAGCTTTCTTT
cdr3_aa: CASSPTGTGEVHDTEAFF

v_call: TRBV6-5
clone_size: once
d_call: TRBD1
j_call: TRBJ2-7
cdr3_nt: TGTGCCAGCAGTCGGACAGGGGGCACGTCCTACGAGCAGTACTTC
cdr3_aa: CASSRTGGTSYEQYF

v_call: TRBV28
clone_size: .
d_call: TRBD2
j_call: TRBJ2-2
cdr3_nt: TGTGCCAGCAGTTTACTAGCGGAGAACACCGGGGAGCTGTTTTTT
cdr3_aa: CASSLLAENTGELFF

v_call: TRBV7-8
clone_size: .
d_call: .
j_call: TRBJ2-1
cdr3_nt: TGTGCCAGCAGCCCCGGTATGAAGCAGTTCTTC
cdr3_aa: CASSPGMKQFF

v_call: TRBV4-1
clone_size: .
d_call: TRBD2
j_call: TRBJ2-1
cdr3_nt: TGCGCCAGCAGCCAACCTCTAGCGGGAGGCCGCACCTACAATGAGCAGTTCTTC
cdr3_aa: CASSQPLAGGRTYNEQFF

v_call: TRBV6-5
clone_size: .
d_call: TRBD1
j_call: TRBJ1-2
cdr3_nt: TGTGCCAGCAGTTCCACCCGGGACAGGGTAACCTATGGCTACACCTTC
cdr3_aa: CASSSTRDRVTYGYTF

v_call: TRBV5-6
clone_size: .
d_call: .
j_call: TRBJ2-2
cdr3_nt: TGTGCCAGCAGCTTGGTTCCGTTCGGGGAGCTGTTTTTT
cdr3_aa: CASSLVPFGELFF

v_call: TRBV28
clone_size: .
d_call: TRBD2
j_call: TRBJ2-7
cdr3_nt: TGTGCCAGCAGTTTATCTAGCGGGAGCGATTCACCGGGGCAGTACTTC
cdr3_aa: CASSLSSGSDSPGQYF

v_call: TRBV4-1
clone_size: .
d_call: TRBD1
j_call: TRBJ1-4
cdr3_nt: TGCGCCAGCAGCCCCTCCGGGACAGTTAATGAAAAACTGTTTTTT
cdr3_aa: CASSPSGTVNEKLFF

v_call: TRBV30
clone_size: .
d_call: .
j_call: TRBJ1-6
cdr3_nt: TGTGCCTGGAGGGCGGGGGATTCACCCCTCCACTTT
cdr3_aa: CAWRAGDSPLHF

v_call: TRBV9
clone_size: .
d_call: TRBD2
j_call: TRBJ2-1
cdr3_nt: TGTGCCAGCAGCGTAGCCGGGAGGTTTGACAATGAGCAGTTCTTC
cdr3_aa: CASSVAGRFDNEQFF

v_call: TRBV19
clone_size: .
d_call: TRBD1
j_call: TRBJ1-5
cdr3_nt: TGTGCCACAGGGGGGTATCAGCCCCAGCATTTT
cdr3_aa: CATGGYQPQHF

v_call: TRBV18
clone_size: .
d_call: TRBD1
j_call: TRBJ1-5
cdr3_nt: TGTGCCAGCTCACCGGGGCAGGGGGGTCAGCCCCAGCATTTT
cdr3_aa: CASSPGQGGQPQHF

v_call: TRBV2
clone_size: .
d_call: .
j_call: TRBJ2-3
cdr3_nt: TGTGCCAGCAACTCACCCCTAGGGGTAGACACAGATACGCAGTATTTT
cdr3_aa: CASNSPLGVDTDTQYF

v_call: TRBV10-1
clone_size: once
d_call: TRBD1
j_call: TRBJ1-4
cdr3_nt: TGCGCCAGCCTCAGGGGGAGAAATGAAAAACTGTTTTTT
cdr3_aa: CASLRGRNEKLFF

v_call: TRBV9
clone_size: .
d_call: .
j_call: TRBJ1-2
cdr3_nt: TGTGCCAGCAGCGTAGCGGGGGGTGGCTACACCTTC
cdr3_aa: CASSVAGGGYTF

v_call: TRBV30
clone_size: few
d_call: .
j_call: TRBJ1-1
cdr3_nt: TGTGCCTGGAGTGTTTGGGAGTACACTGAAGCTTTCTTT
cdr3_aa: CAWSVWEYTEAFF

v_call: TRBV28
clone_size: .
d_call: .
j_call: TRBJ1-2
cdr3_nt: TGTGCCAGCAGTTTAACAGGGCCTGGCTACACCTTC
cdr3_aa: CASSLTGPGYTF

v_call: TRBV7-7
clone_size: .
d_call: .
j_call: TRBJ2-3
cdr3_nt: TGTGCCAGCAGCTTAGGAGGAGGAGCAGATACGCAGTATTTT
cdr3_aa: CASSLGGGADTQYF

v_call: TRBV5-8
clone_size: once
d_call: TRBD1
j_call: TRBJ1-5
cdr3_nt: TGTGCCAGCAGCTCGTCGACAGGGGGCTTTGATAATCAGCCCCAGCATTTT
cdr3_aa: CASSSSTGGFDNQPQHF

v_call: TRBV7-9
clone_size: once
d_call: .
j_call: TRBJ2-7
cdr3_nt: TGTGCCAGCAGCTCAGAGGGACTCCACTGGTACGAGCAGTACTTC
cdr3_aa: CASSSEGLHWYEQYF

v_call: TRBV2
clone_size: .
d_call: .
j_call: TRBJ1-2
cdr3_nt: TGTGCCAGCAGTGAAGCTGAGGGTTTGGGCTACACCTTC
cdr3_aa: CASSEAEGLGYTF

v_call: TRBV7-2
clone_size: .
d_call: TRBD1
j_call: TRBJ2-3
cdr3_nt: TGTGCCAGTCGATGGGACAGGGTAAAAGATACGCAGTATTTT
cdr3_aa: CASRWDRVKDTQYF

v_call: TRBV11-1
clone_size: .
d_call: TRBD2
j_call: TRBJ2-7
cdr3_nt: TGTGCCAGCAGCTGGACTAGCGGGAGTGGATACGAGCAGTACTTC
cdr3_aa: CASSWTSGSGYEQYF

v_call: TRBV5-1
clone_size: .
d_call: .
j_call: TRBJ2-7
cdr3_nt: TGCGCCAGCAGCTTGGACGGACAGCCAAACTACGAGCAGTACTTC
cdr3_aa: CASSLDGQPNYEQYF

v_call: TRBV10-3
clone_size: .
d_call: TRBD2
j_call: TRBJ2-1
cdr3_nt: TGTGCCATCAGTGAGAGTAGCGGGAGGGCCGGGGATGAGCAGTTCTTC
cdr3_aa: CAISESSGRAGDEQFF

v_call: TRBV6-1
clone_size: few
d_call: .
j_call: TRBJ2-7
cdr3_nt: TGTGCCAGCAGTGAGGGTGGGAGGTGGTACGAGCAGTACTTC
cdr3_aa: CASSEGGRWYEQYF

v_call: TRBV28
clone_size: .
d_call: TRBD1
j_call: TRBJ2-7
cdr3_nt: TGTGCCAGCAGTTTATCAGGGACAGGGGTCGGCGAGCAGTACTTC
cdr3_aa: CASSLSGTGVGEQYF

v_call: TRBV5-1
clone_size: .
d_call: TRBD2
j_call: TRBJ2-1
cdr3_nt: TGCGCCAGCAGCTCCTCTAGCGGGACAAACAATGAGCAGTTCTTC
cdr3_aa: CASSSSSGTNNEQFF

v_call: TRBV5-1
clone_size: .
d_call: TRBD2
j_call: TRBJ2-2
cdr3_nt: TGCGCCAGCATGGGTAGCGGGAGACCTGCCGGGGAGCTGTTTTTT
cdr3_aa: CASMGSGRPAGELFF

v_call: TRBV19
clone_size: .
d_call: TRBD2
j_call: TRBJ2-2
cdr3_nt: TGTGCCAGTAGTATAGGGCTAGCGGGAGGTACCGGGGAGCTGTTTTTT
cdr3_aa: CASSIGLAGGTGELFF

v_call: TRBV7-6
clone_size: .
d_call: TRBD1
j_call: TRBJ2-5
cdr3_nt: TGTGCCAGCAGCAGACAGGGTAGGGAGACCCAGTACTTC
cdr3_aa: CASSRQGRETQYF